The sample holds many counts of the clone carrying this T cell receptor beta chain. The sample originates from a study of regulatory T cells in long-lasting Graves disease. CDR1 DFQATT and CDR2 SNEGSKA come from the germline V gene (reference sequence). The ends were cut back, 1 base at V and 2 bases at J, with 12 bases in the middle. The CDR3 extends over 15 amino acids. Through Arm-PCR of CDR3 regions and iRepertoire HTBI primers, TCR beta libraries were built. TCRdb ran MiXCR on the multiplex PCR reads and lists one entry per CDR3 protein. The table shows approximately 360,000 distinct CDR3 sequences, with about an eighth occurring only once. The time point is: newly diagnosed GD, antithyroid drugs for less than 3 months. With RNA extracted from PBMCs as input, the TCR library was made. The same specimen was also included in a second study, on T cells in Graves' hyperthyroidism and ophthalmopathy.

The chain couples TRBV20-1 to TRBJ2-4; D is ambiguous. Sequencing was performed on peripheral blood mononuclear cells (PBMCs), taken at new diagnosis, from a patient treated with antithyroid drugs. This clonotype was sampled from a woman younger than 35 with Graves disease. CDR3 amino acids: CSARGGVPSKNIQYF. The DNA for the CDR3 is TGCAGTGCTAGAGGGGGTGTCCCTTCCAAAAACATTCAGTACTTC.